Shown below are 8 T cell receptor beta chains from a single sample sequenced in a study of blood T cell repertoires in COVID-19. Data came from immunoSEQ multiplex PCR; TCRdb stores just in-frame clones and leaves some out. The profile covers 50,000 to 70,000 clones, with more than 80% appearing a single time and 7% to 10% taken by the ten largest. The sequencing input was peripheral blood. Receptor source: a woman of 80 years or more with active COVID-19.

V gene TRBV7-9 combines with J gene TRBJ2-5; 7 bases match TRBD1. The CDR3 runs to 14 residues. V dropped 5 bases and J dropped 1; count of bases not matched to a gene: 4. Germline CDR1 SEHNR, CDR2 FQNEAQ (reference sequence). The CDR3 here is CASSEGTVQETQYF. Written as DNA, the CDR3 is TGTGCCAGCAGCGAGGGGACAGTCCAAGAGACCCAGTACTTC.

This clone has only one observation. The V gene is TRBV6-5, the J gene TRBJ1-2; 11 nucleotides align to TRBD1. V gave up 5 bases and J gave up 5 bases; unmatched junction bases: 4. The CDR3 extends over 14 amino acids. Germline assignment: CDR1 MNHEY and CDR2 SVGAGI. CDR3 sequence (DNA): TGTGCCAGCAGTACGGGACAGGGGGGGTATGGCTACACCTTC. Its protein is CASSTGQGGYGYTF.

The chain's CDR3 is CASSQDPGTYEQYF. The CDR3 DNA sequence: TGTGCCAGCAGCCAAGATCCAGGGACCTACGAGCAGTACTTC. The V gene is TRBV3-1 (or the pseudogene TRBV3-2), the J gene TRBJ2-7, with a tentative D call TRBD1 (5 bases). The germline V gene encodes CDR1 LGHDT and CDR2 YNNKEL (reference sequence). V lost 0 bases and J 2 bases, leaving 8 bases between the germline ends. The CDR3 covers 14 residues.

This clone was observed once. The chain is built from TRBV28 and TRBJ2-7; 12 bases fit TRBD1. Germline V gives CDR1 MDHEN, CDR2 SYDVKM. V lost 5 bases and J lost 5; bases outside the gene matches: 4. CDR3 size: 14 residues. Here the CDR3 reads CASSIGTGGNEQYF. The DNA of the CDR3 is TGTGCCAGCAGTATCGGGACAGGGGGCAACGAGCAGTACTTC.

This sequence joins TRBV6-5 and TRBJ2-5; 7 bases line up with TRBD1. This CDR3 spans 15 amino acids. Germline V CDR1 and CDR2: MNHEY, SVGAGI. V lost 7 bases, J lost 4 bases, and 12 bases stayed unmatched. CDR3 coding DNA: TGTGCCAGCACCTTGTCGCCCGCAGGGGGAGAGACCCAGTACTTC. Amino acid sequence: CASTLSPAGGETQYF.

J is TRBJ2-5 and V is TRBV6-5; possible D gene TRBD2, 5 bases. The V end lost 2 bases, the J end lost 3 bases, and 13 bases lay between the germline ends. CDR3 length equals 15 residues. CDR1 is MNHEY, CDR2 SVGAGI, per germline. DNA for the CDR3: TGTGCCAGCAGTTACCTCCCTAGCCTAAAAGAGACCCAGTACTTC. It is translated as CASSYLPSLKETQYF.

The rearrangement uses TRBV30 and TRBJ1-2; the D is unclear. CDR1 GTSNPN and CDR2 SVGIG come from the germline V gene (reference sequence). The CDR3 length is 15 residues. Trimming pared 5 bases from V and 0 bases from J, leaving 16 bases between. The CDR3 is CAWALYRSANYGYTF. CDR3 coding DNA: TGTGCCTGGGCCCTATACAGATCAGCTAACTATGGCTACACCTTC.

The chain links TRBV5-1 to TRBJ1-1; tentative D call: TRBD1 (5 bases). The CDR3 contains 15 residues. Looked up from germline, CDR1 is SGHRS and CDR2 is YFSETQ. Trimming shortened V by 0 bases and J by 0 bases, and 9 bases separated the two germline ends. CDR3 in DNA: TGCGCCAGCAGCTTGGGGACATACATGAACACTGAAGCTTTCTTT. Translation: CASSLGTYMNTEAFF.